Below are 8 T cell receptor beta chains sequenced from a single sample in a study of blood T cells in healthy people across ages. It was with a sample-barcoded 5' primer and a J-beta primer mix that a second PCR of about 7 to 12 cycles was run. TCRdb processed the 5' RACE reads anew with MiXCR; each CDR3 protein has one entry. The sample consists of over a million distinct CDR3 sequences, more than 35% of them appearing once. Source material: blood. The receptors here all came from a woman aged 60 to 75 in good health.

The chain uses TRBV11-3 and TRBJ2-1; tentatively, D is TRBD2 (6 bases). V was pared by 0 bases and J by 7 bases, with 16 bases between. The CDR3 length is 16 residues. In germline, CDR1 is SGHNT, CDR2 YENEEA. For the CDR3, the DNA is TGTGCCAGCAGCTTAGATGTCGGGGGAGACACGAATGAGCAGTTCTTC. This sequence encodes CASSLDVGGDTNEQFF.

V gene TRBV12-3 or TRBV12-4 combines with J gene TRBJ1-2, with D hard to call. V lost 4 bases and J lost 8, with 8 bases in between. The CDR3 is 11 amino acids. In DNA, the CDR3 is TGTGCCAGCAGTTCTCTCTGGGGCTACACCTTC. Translating gives CASSSLWGYTF.

V gene TRBV12-3 or TRBV12-4 combines with J gene TRBJ2-1; D may be TRBD1 (7 bases). The CDR3 spans 14 residues. Deletions cut 5 bases from V and 7 bases from J, with 15 bases between. The CDR3 coding sequence is TGTGCCAGCAGTGTGGGCAGGGGGAGGAATGAGCAGTTCTTC. This sequence encodes CASSVGRGRNEQFF.

The chain carries TRBV7-9 and TRBJ1-4; D may be TRBD1 (5 bases). Germline V gene lookup returns CDR1 SEHNR and CDR2 FQNEAQ (reference sequence). The CDR3 is 14 residues long. Trimming left V 1 base short and J 7 bases short, with 10 bases between. CDR3 in amino acids: CASSLDWGGEKLFF. The CDR3 DNA follows: TGTGCCAGCAGCTTAGACTGGGGCGGTGAAAAACTGTTTTTT. The whole variable domain, remainder taken from reference TRBV7-9 and TRBJ1-4, is DTGVSQNPRHKITKRGQNVTFRCDPISEHNRLYWYRQTLGQGPEFLTYFQNEAQLEKSRLLSDRFSAERPKGSFSTLEIQRTEQGDSAMYLCASSLDWGGEKLFFGSGTQLSVL.

This clonotype has only a few counts. V and J are TRBV6-1 and TRBJ2-5, with a possible D match to TRBD1 (5 bases). CDR3 length equals 14 residues. Looked up from germline, CDR1 is MNHNS and CDR2 is SASEGT. Trimming shortened V by 8 bases and J by 0 bases, and 13 bases separated the two germline ends. CDR3 bases: TGTGCCAGCCAACAGGCTCCCTACCAAGAGACCCAGTACTTC. The encoded protein is CASQQAPYQETQYF.

The gene calls are TRBV3-1 and TRBJ2-4, with a weak D call TRBD2 (6 bases). The germline V gene encodes CDR1 LGHDT and CDR2 YNNKEL (reference sequence). The V end lost 0 bases, the J end lost 1 base, and 10 bases lay between the germline ends. This CDR3 has 16 residues. The CDR3 sequence is CASSQELGLAKNIQYF. CDR3 nucleotides: TGTGCCAGCAGCCAAGAATTGGGACTCGCCAAAAACATTCAGTACTTC. The variable domain in full, with the rest retrieved from reference TRBV3-1 and TRBJ2-4, is DTAVSQTPKYLVTQMGNDKSIKCEQNLGHDTMYWYKQDSKKFLKIMFSYNNKELIINETVPNRFSPKSPDKAHLNLHINSLELGDSAVYFCASSQELGLAKNIQYFGAGTRLSVL.

Only a few counts were recorded for this clonotype. The V call is TRBV28, the J call TRBJ2-3; possibly TRBD1 or TRBD2 for D (5 bases each). V was pared by 10 bases and J by 4 bases, with 15 bases between. CDR1 and CDR2 (germline): MDHEN, SYDVKM. The CDR3 has 13 amino acids. The CDR3: CATGAYSPDTQYF. The CDR3 DNA reads TGTGCCACCGGGGCCTACTCGCCAGATACGCAGTATTTT.

In this sample, this clonotype turned up many times. The chain joins TRBV29-1 to TRBJ2-5; D may be TRBD2 (5 bases). The germline gives CDR1 SQVTM, CDR2 ANQGSEA. The CDR3 totals 13 residues. V was trimmed by 1 base and J by 5 bases, leaving 11 bases between them. The CDR3 DNA follows: TGCAGCGTTGAAGTCCTAGCAGGCGAGACCCAGTACTTC. It translates to CSVEVLAGETQYF. The full variable domain, completed using reference TRBV29-1 and TRBJ2-5, is SAVISQKPSRDICQRGTSLTIQCQVDSQVTMMFWYRQQPGQSLTLIATANQGSEATYESGFVIDKFPISRPNLTFSTLTVSNMSPEDSSIYLCSVEVLAGETQYFGPGTRLLVL.